The rows below give T cell receptor beta chains drawn from one sample of a study of T cell responses to AZD1222 COVID-19 vaccine. TCRdb's table, derived via immunoSEQ multiplex PCR, lists solely in-frame clones and lacks some. The sample yields about 160,000 clones, around 91% seen once. The sequences come from peripheral blood, collected on day 0 of AZD1222 vaccination. The source is an adult in good health. CDR3s include the opening cysteine and the closing phenylalanine or tryptophan. The D gene is left open where the match is weak. The size field is filled for only some rows; it gives once, few, many or a size class.

v_call,clone_size,d_call,j_call,cdr3_nt,cdr3_aa
TRBV6-5,NA,NA,TRBJ1-5,TGTGCCAGCATAGGCCGGAGCAATCAGCCCCAGCATTTT,CASIGRSNQPQHF
TRBV7-8,NA,TRBD1,TRBJ1-3,TGTGCCAGCAGCGCCCCGGGACAGGGGAACACCATATATTTT,CASSAPGQGNTIYF
TRBV5-4,NA,NA,TRBJ2-3,TGTGCCAGCAGCCCTACGAGGAGTGGGAAAACAGATACGCAGTATTTT,CASSPTRSGKTDTQYF
TRBV19,NA,NA,TRBJ1-5,TGTGCCAGTAGTCGTCTAGAACGGCTCAATCAGCCCCAGCATTTT,CASSRLERLNQPQHF
TRBV4-2,NA,TRBD2,TRBJ2-2,TGTGCCAGCAGCCAAGAGGGAGGGTTGGCCGGGGAGCTGTTTTTT,CASSQEGGLAGELFF
TRBV10-3,once,TRBD1,TRBJ2-5,TGTGCCATCAGTAAAGGGACAGGGGTAGAGACCCAGTACTTC,CAISKGTGVETQYF
TRBV7-9,once,NA,TRBJ2-3,TGTGCCAGCAGCTTACGTGGTCAAGATACGCAGTATTTT,CASSLRGQDTQYF
TRBV2,NA,TRBD2,TRBJ2-5,TGTGCCAGCAACATTCTAGCGGGGGGGAACCAAGAGACCCAGTACTTC,CASNILAGGNQETQYF
TRBV5-1,NA,NA,TRBJ2-5,TGCGCCAGCAGCCGCGGGGCCCAAGAGACCCAGTACTTC,CASSRGAQETQYF
TRBV7-2,NA,TRBD1,TRBJ1-2,TGTGCCAGCAGCTTAGCCGGGACAGGGGGCTACTATGGCTACACCTTC,CASSLAGTGGYYGYTF
TRBV6-5,NA,NA,TRBJ1-6,TGTGCCAGCAGTTATAATAGTTTTGGTGATTCACCCCTCCACTTT,CASSYNSFGDSPLHF
TRBV29-1,NA,NA,TRBJ2-2,TGCAGCGTTTGGGCCCCCGAAGCTGACACCGGGGAGCTGTTTTTT,CSVWAPEADTGELFF
TRBV11-1,NA,NA,TRBJ1-6,TGTGCCAGCAGCTTATACAGGGATAATTCACCCCTCCACTTT,CASSLYRDNSPLHF
TRBV6-5,few,TRBD1,TRBJ1-2,TGTGCCAGCAGTTACTCCAGGACAGGGGGCGGTGGCTACACCTTC,CASSYSRTGGGGYTF
TRBV5-4,NA,NA,TRBJ2-2,TGTGCCAGCAGCTCCGAGGGGTTGAACACCGGGGAGCTGTTTTTT,CASSSEGLNTGELFF
TRBV7-2,few,TRBD1,TRBJ1-1,TGTGCCAGCAGCTTAGGGACAGGGGTGGGGGACACTGAAGCTTTCTTT,CASSLGTGVGDTEAFF
TRBV5-6,NA,TRBD2,TRBJ2-5,TGTGCCAGCAGACCGCGCGGGGGGGCCATGGAGACCCAGTACTTC,CASRPRGGAMETQYF
TRBV4-1,many,NA,TRBJ2-1,TGCGCCAGCAGCCAAGATAGTGGGGGGTTTGGGGACAATGAGCAGTTCTTC,CASSQDSGGFGDNEQFF
TRBV4-2,NA,NA,TRBJ2-7,TGTGCCAGCAGCCAAGGTTTGGCGGTAACCTACGAGCAGTACTTC,CASSQGLAVTYEQYF
TRBV10-3,few,TRBD1,TRBJ2-1,TGTGCCATCAAGGGGACAGCCGACAATGAGCAGTTCTTC,CAIKGTADNEQFF
TRBV7-3,NA,NA,TRBJ2-5,TGTGCCAGCAGCTTAAATGTAGGGTTTACAGAGACCCAGTACTTC,CASSLNVGFTETQYF
TRBV7-8,NA,NA,TRBJ2-1,TGTGCCAGCAGCTTAGTGGAGGGCCCGAGCTCCTACAATGAGCAGTTCTTC,CASSLVEGPSSYNEQFF
TRBV4-3,NA,NA,TRBJ2-7,TGCGCCAGCAGCCAAGGTAGCGTATCCGAGCAGTACTTC,CASSQGSVSEQYF
TRBV9,NA,TRBD2,TRBJ2-5,TGTGCCAGCAGCCCTAGCGGGGGGCCCAAACGGTGGGAGACCCAGTACTTC,CASSPSGGPKRWETQYF
TRBV4-1,NA,NA,TRBJ2-7,TGCGCCAGCAGCCAAGATTACTACGAGCAGTACTTC,CASSQDYYEQYF
TRBV7-9,NA,NA,TRBJ2-7,TGTGCCAGCAGCTTAGCGGCGGCAGGGAGCAACGAGCAGTACTTC,CASSLAAAGSNEQYF
TRBV3-1/TRBV3-2,once,TRBD1,TRBJ1-1,TGTGCCAGCAGTGACAGGGAGAACACTGAAGCTTTCTTT,CASSDRENTEAFF
TRBV11-2,NA,TRBD1,TRBJ1-2,TGTGCCAGCAGCTTAGAAAACAGGGGGAACTATGGCTACACCTTC,CASSLENRGNYGYTF
TRBV29-1,NA,NA,TRBJ2-3,TGCAGCGTTGATGCAGGGTTCAGGGATACAGATACGCAGTATTTT,CSVDAGFRDTDTQYF
TRBV9,once,NA,TRBJ2-1,TGTGCCAGCAGCGTAGCTATAGGAGACGAGCAGTTCTTC,CASSVAIGDEQFF
TRBV3-1/TRBV3-2,NA,TRBD1,TRBJ1-1,TGTGCCAGCAGCAGGGGGCTGAACACTGAAGCTTTCTTT,CASSRGLNTEAFF
TRBV9,NA,TRBD1,TRBJ1-2,TGTGCCAGCAGCCCTCGACTGGAGGGGGCAAGTGGCTACACCTTC,CASSPRLEGASGYTF
TRBV29-1,NA,TRBD1,TRBJ2-1,TGCAGCGTCACCACAGGGGGCGGCGAGCAGTTCTTC,CSVTTGGGEQFF
TRBV27,once,NA,TRBJ1-2,TGTGCCAGCAGTTCTCAGGGGTCTTACTATGGCTACACCTTC,CASSSQGSYYGYTF
TRBV6-5,NA,NA,TRBJ2-5,TGTGCCAGCAGACGGAGCGGGCCGGCGGGGGAGACCCAGTACTTC,CASRRSGPAGETQYF
TRBV19,NA,TRBD2,TRBJ2-1,TGTGCCACCAGCCCCTGGGGGGGGACGGCCTACAATGAGCAGTTCTTC,CATSPWGGTAYNEQFF
TRBV28,NA,NA,TRBJ2-5,TGTGCCAGCAGTTTTCCTAATCGGGAGACCCAGTACTTC,CASSFPNRETQYF
TRBV30,NA,NA,TRBJ1-6,TGTGCCTGGAGTGCGAGGTATAATTCACCCCTCCACTTT,CAWSARYNSPLHF
TRBV7-9,once,NA,TRBJ2-5,TGTGCCAGCAGCTTCGGACAGAAAGAGACCCAGTACTTC,CASSFGQKETQYF
TRBV19,once,NA,TRBJ1-6,TGTGCCAGCCTCCAGAGTTATAATTCACCCCTCCACTTT,CASLQSYNSPLHF
TRBV9,NA,NA,TRBJ2-2,TGTGCCAGCAGCGTAGCCGGGGAGCTGTTTTTT,CASSVAGELFF